A single sample gave rise to the 16 T cell receptor beta chains below, sequenced in a study of regulatory T cells in long-lasting Graves disease. The time point here: newly diagnosed GD, antithyroid drugs for less than 3 months. The TCR library was made from RNA extracted from PBMCs. Construction of TCR beta libraries relied on iRepertoire HTBI primers and on Arm-PCR targeting CDR3 regions. Via MiXCR, TCRdb re-called the multiplex PCR reads, giving one row per CDR3 protein. The profile shows hundreds of thousands of distinct CDR3 sequences, less than 20% of them singletons. Sequencing was performed on peripheral blood mononuclear cells (PBMCs), taken at new diagnosis, from a patient treated with antithyroid drugs. The origin of the receptors is a female donor with Graves disease.

This clonotype has a count of ten or more. The chain is built from TRBV27 and TRBJ1-4; 8 bases match TRBD1. The CDR3 runs to 17 residues. CDR1 is MNHEY, CDR2 SMNVEV, per germline (reference sequence). V lost 4 bases to trimming and J lost 4 bases; unmatched junction nucleotides: 11. The CDR3 coding sequence is TGTGCCAGCAGTTCCGCGGAAGACAGGGGTTTTAATGAAAAACTGTTTTTT. Its protein product is CASSSAEDRGFNEKLFF.

This clonotype was detected many times. The chain combines TRBV20-1 with TRBJ1-6; D is ambiguous. This CDR3 contains 15 residues. Trimming shortened V by 3 bases and J by 7 bases, and 16 bases separated the two germline ends. Germline V lookup: CDR1 DFQATT, CDR2 SNEGSKA (reference sequence). The CDR3 loop reads CSARDRSSWNSPLHF. For the CDR3, the DNA is TGCAGTGCTAGGGACCGGAGCTCCTGGAATTCACCCCTCCACTTT.

This clonotype has ten or more counts. The chain combines TRBV24-1 with TRBJ1-1; TRBD1 might be the D (6 bases). Trimming pared 3 bases from V and 5 bases from J, leaving 18 bases between. The CDR3 is made up of 16 amino acids. Germline values: CDR1 KGHDR, CDR2 SFDVKD. CDR3 DNA: TGTGCCACCAGTGATAGTGGGACACTCGGAGGGACTGAAGCTTTCTTT. It yields the protein CATSDSGTLGGTEAFF.

This clonotype was recorded many times. The chain has TRBV7-2 and TRBJ1-3; D remains unclear. V lost 1 base to trimming and J lost 0 bases, with 10 bases between them. Germline loops: CDR1 SGHTA, CDR2 FQGNSA. The CDR3 contains 16 residues. The DNA of the CDR3 is TGTGCCAGCAGCTTAGGACTAATCTCCTCTGGAAACACCATATATTTT. It codes for CASSLGLISSGNTIYF.

V is TRBV2 and J is TRBJ1-2; the D gene is possibly TRBD1 (6 bases). The V end lost 2 bases, the J end lost 3 bases, and 13 bases lay between the germline ends. The germline V gene encodes CDR1 SNHLY and CDR2 FYNNEI. This CDR3 spans 15 amino acids. In nucleotides, the CDR3 is TGTGCCAGCAGTGAATTTCGGGGGGGCGACTATGGCTACACCTTC. It encodes CASSEFRGGDYGYTF.

This clonotype has at least ten counts. The chain joins TRBV11-2 to TRBJ2-5; tentatively, D is TRBD1 (5 bases). Germline V CDR1 and CDR2: SGHAT, FQNNGV. Trimming took off 6 bases at V and 0 bases at J, with 17 bases between the two ends. This CDR3 has 16 residues. CDR3 sequence: CASSSQGSLYQETQYF. CDR3 in DNA: TGTGCCAGCAGTTCCCAGGGATCCCTGTACCAAGAGACCCAGTACTTC.

The table lists this clonotype with a few counts. V usage is TRBV6-1 and J usage is TRBJ2-3, with a tentative D call TRBD1 (5 bases). V lost 6 bases, J lost 2 bases, and 9 bases lay in between. This CDR3 spans 13 amino acids. Germline V gene sequence: CDR1 MNHNS, CDR2 SASEGT. This chain's CDR3 is CASSRVFTDTQYF. DNA for the CDR3: TGTGCCAGCAGCAGGGTTTTCACAGATACGCAGTATTTT.

The rearrangement uses TRBV5-1 and TRBJ1-1, with 11 bases identical to TRBD1. Germline values: CDR1 SGHRS, CDR2 YFSETQ. Unmatched junction bases numbered 8, after V lost 0 bases and J lost 4 bases. This CDR3 region has 17 residues. This chain's CDR3 is CASSLGKAGTGGTEAFF. The CDR3 DNA sequence: TGCGCCAGCAGCTTGGGGAAAGCCGGGACAGGGGGCACTGAAGCTTTCTTT.

This clonotype was counted many times. The chain uses TRBV10-3 and TRBJ2-1, with D unresolved. V lost 5 bases and J lost 1, with 9 bases in between. From germline, CDR1 is ENHRY and CDR2 SYGVKD. This CDR3 is built from 14 residues. CDR3 nucleotides: TGTGCCATCAGTATCGACCCTTCCTACAATGAGCAGTTCTTC. Translation gives CAISIDPSYNEQFF.

In this sample, this clonotype turned up many times. This chain connects TRBV27 to TRBJ1-2, with 8 bases matching TRBD1. This CDR3 has 13 amino acids. Germline V CDR1 and CDR2: MNHEY, SMNVEV (reference sequence). V was pared by 8 bases and J by 7 bases, with 9 bases of the junction left unmatched. The CDR3 coding sequence is TGTGCCAGCGGTACGACAGGGGTTCGTGGCTACACCTTC. This translates into CASGTTGVRGYTF.

Ten or more counts support this clonotype. The J gene is TRBJ1-1, the V gene TRBV12-3 or TRBV12-4, with D possibly TRBD1 on 6 matching bases. The CDR3 runs 16 residues. Deletions cut 5 bases from V and 3 bases from J, with 19 bases between. The CDR3 spells CASSPRQVYRYTEAFF. In DNA form, the CDR3 reads TGTGCCAGCAGTCCCCGACAGGTGTATAGGTACACTGAAGCTTTCTTT.

V gene TRBV7-3 combines with J gene TRBJ2-2; no clear D. The CDR3 has 14 amino acids. The germline V gene encodes CDR1 SGHTA and CDR2 FQGTGA. V was trimmed by 5 bases and J by 1 base, leaving 8 bases between them. CDR3 bases: TGTGCCAGCAGCGTCCTCCAGAACACCGGGGAGCTGTTTTTT. This gives the protein CASSVLQNTGELFF.

This clonotype has a count of ten or more. V usage is TRBV6-4 and J usage is TRBJ1-2; no reliable D call. CDR3 length: 12 residues. V was trimmed by 2 bases and J by 10 bases, leaving 11 bases between them. The germline gives CDR1 MRHNA, CDR2 SNTAGT. The CDR3: CASSDHGNTYTF. The CDR3 nucleotides read TGTGCCAGCAGTGACCACGGGAATACCTACACCTTC.

As DNA, the CDR3 is TGCGCCAGCAGCCTCCTCCTAGCGGTTGAGCAGTTCTTC. Its protein is CASSLLLAVEQFF. The chain couples TRBV4-1 to TRBJ2-1, with 7 bases that match TRBD2. The CDR3 has 13 residues. With V trimmed by 4 bases and J by 9 bases, 6 bases remained unmatched. Per germline, CDR1 MGHRA and CDR2 YSYEKL.

V and J are TRBV27 and TRBJ1-1; D is uncertain. From germline, CDR1 is MNHEY and CDR2 SMNVEV (reference sequence). This CDR3 has 14 residues. V gave up 2 bases and J gave up 8 bases, with 15 bases separating them. In nucleotides, the CDR3 is TGTGCCAGCAGTTTAGGTGAAGGTAGCCCCGAAGCTTTCTTT. Translation: CASSLGEGSPEAFF.

This clonotype was recorded at least ten times. This chain connects TRBV7-2 to TRBJ2-7; D gene unclear. The V gene lost 5 bases and the J gene lost 5 bases, with 19 bases spanning the gap. Germline lookup yields CDR1 SGHTA and CDR2 FQGNSA. There are 15 residues in the CDR3. Here the CDR3 DNA reads TGTGCCAGCAGCCCCTTTGGGGTCCGCGGCAACGAGCAGTACTTC. Translated, it gives CASSPFGVRGNEQYF. Combining the CDR3 with reference TRBV7-2 and TRBJ2-7 gives the whole variable domain GAGVSQSPSNKVTEKGKDVELRCDPISGHTALYWYRQSLGQGLEFLIYFQGNSAPDKSGLPSDRFSAERTGGSVSTLTIQRTQQEDSAVYLCASSPFGVRGNEQYFGPGTRLTVT.